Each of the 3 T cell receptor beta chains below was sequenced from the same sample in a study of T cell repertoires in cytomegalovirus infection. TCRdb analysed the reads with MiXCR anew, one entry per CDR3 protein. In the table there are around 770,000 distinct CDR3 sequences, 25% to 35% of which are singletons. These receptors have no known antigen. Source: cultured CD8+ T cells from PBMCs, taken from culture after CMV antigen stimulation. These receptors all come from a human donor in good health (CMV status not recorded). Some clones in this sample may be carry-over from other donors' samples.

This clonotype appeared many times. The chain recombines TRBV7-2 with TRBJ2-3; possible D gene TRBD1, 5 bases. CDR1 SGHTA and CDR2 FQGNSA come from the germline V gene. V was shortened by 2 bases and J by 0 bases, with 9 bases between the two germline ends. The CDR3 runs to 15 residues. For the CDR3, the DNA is TGTGCCAGCAGCTTACCGGACACCAGCACAGATACGCAGTATTTT. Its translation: CASSLPDTSTDTQYF.

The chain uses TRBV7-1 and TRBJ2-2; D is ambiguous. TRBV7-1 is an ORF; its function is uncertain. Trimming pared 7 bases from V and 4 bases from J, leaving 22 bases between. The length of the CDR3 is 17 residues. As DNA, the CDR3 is TGTGCCAGCAACTCCCCGGCTGGGCGTTCGAGCACCGGGGAGCTGTTTTTT. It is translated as CASNSPAGRSSTGELFF.

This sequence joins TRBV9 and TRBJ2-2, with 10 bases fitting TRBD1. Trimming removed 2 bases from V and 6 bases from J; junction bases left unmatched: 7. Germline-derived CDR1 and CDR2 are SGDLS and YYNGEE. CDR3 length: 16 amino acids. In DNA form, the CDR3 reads TGTGCCAGCAGCGTTGCCGGGACAGGGGCCCCCGGGGAGCTGTTTTTT. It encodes CASSVAGTGAPGELFF.